What follows are 10 T cell receptor beta chains derived from one specimen sequenced in a study of blood T cell repertoires in COVID-19. TCRdb keeps only in-frame clones here, not all; method: immunoSEQ multiplex PCR. The sample includes 250,000 to 350,000 clones, around 89% seen only once; the top ten take roughly 0.8%. The sequencing sample was made of peripheral blood. The receptor source for this set is a man between 25 and 39 years old with acute or convalescent COVID-19.

The chain carries TRBV9 and TRBJ1-3; D is uncertain. The germline CDR1 and CDR2 sequences are SGDLS and YYNGEE. V was pared by 3 bases and J by 0 bases, with 13 bases between. This CDR3 contains 16 residues. DNA of the CDR3: TGTGCCAGCAGCGGACGAGGCTCCAGCTCTGGAAACACCATATATTTT. Encoded protein: CASSGRGSSSGNTIYF.

The gene calls are TRBV30 and TRBJ1-4, with D unresolved. The CDR3 length is 11 residues. The germline CDR1 and CDR2 sequences are GTSNPN and SVGIG (reference sequence). Trimming cost V 2 bases and J 9 bases, with 7 bases left between them. CDR3 coding DNA: TGTGCCTGGAGTCGAGAGAAAAAACTGTTTTTT. Translating gives CAWSREKKLFF.

The chain combines TRBV7-8 with TRBJ1-4; 8 bases are shared with TRBD1. With V trimmed by 7 bases and J by 5 bases, 9 bases remained unmatched. The CDR3 is 15 residues long. Per germline, CDR1 SGHVS and CDR2 FQNEAQ. CDR3 DNA: TGTGCCAGCACCGACAGGGGAATGGGCAATGAAAAACTGTTTTTT. It codes for CASTDRGMGNEKLFF.

V usage is TRBV7-4 and J usage is TRBJ2-7, with 8 bases lining up with TRBD2. Germline V gene sequence: CDR1 SGHVT, CDR2 SQSDAQ. The CDR3 runs 13 residues. Trimming at V came to 6 bases and at J to 6 bases, leaving 7 bases not matched to a gene. CDR3: CASSRRTSTEQYF. In DNA form, the CDR3 reads TGTGCCAGCAGTCGCCGGACTAGCACCGAGCAGTACTTC. Together with reference TRBV7-4 and TRBJ2-7, the CDR3 gives the full variable domain: GAGVSQSPRYKVAKRGRDVALRCDSISGHVTLYWYRQTLGQGSEVLTYSQSDAQRDKSGRPSGRFSAERPERSVSTLKIQRTEQGDSAVYLCASSRRTSTEQYFGPGTRLTVT.

The rearrangement links TRBV5-6 to TRBJ1-5; no reliable D call. V lost 1 base and J 2 bases, leaving 13 bases between the germline ends. The CDR3 covers 16 residues. The germline gives CDR1 SGHDT, CDR2 YYEEEE. The DNA for the CDR3 is TGTGCCAGCAGCTTGTTCACCCCGTCGGGCAATCAGCCCCAGCATTTT. Protein sequence: CASSLFTPSGNQPQHF.

V and J are TRBV28 and TRBJ2-4; 7 nucleotides agree with TRBD1. The CDR3 contains 15 residues. Germline-derived CDR1 and CDR2 are MDHEN and SYDVKM. The trim removed 2 bases at V and 3 bases at J, leaving 4 bases unmatched. The CDR3 DNA is TGTGCCAGCAGTTTAGTAGGGGGCGGCAAAAACATTCAGTACTTC. The encoded protein is CASSLVGGGKNIQYF.

The J gene is TRBJ1-1, the V gene TRBV29-1, with D tentatively TRBD1 (6 bases). V lost 8 bases and J lost 0, with 10 bases in between. In germline, CDR1 is SQVTM, CDR2 ANQGSEA. This CDR3 is built from 12 residues. CDR3 in DNA: TGCAGCACGGACAGAATGAACACTGAAGCTTTCTTT. Translated: CSTDRMNTEAFF.

On this clone itself: Sequence at one end of the junction differs from germline and may be a read error. This chain uses TRBV7-7 with TRBJ2-1, with D possibly TRBD1 on 6 matching bases. Germline CDR1 and CDR2: SSHAT and FNYEAQ (reference sequence). This CDR3 spans 15 amino acids. CDR3 sequence: CASSFDLGRGNEQFF. The CDR3 region has the DNA TGTGCTAGCAGCTTTGATTTGGGCAGGGGCAATGAGCAGTTCTTC.

The chain has TRBV28 and TRBJ2-7, with TRBD2 identical over 8 bases. Trimming removed 5 bases from V and 4 bases from J; junction bases left unmatched: 7. This CDR3 is built from 14 residues. Germline V gene lookup returns CDR1 MDHEN and CDR2 SYDVKM. The CDR3 protein is CASSTGTSLYEQYF. In DNA, the CDR3 is TGTGCCAGCAGTACCGGGACTAGTCTTTACGAGCAGTACTTC.

The chain joins TRBV13 to TRBJ2-7; 9 bases line up with TRBD2. Germline CDR1 reads PRHDT; CDR2 reads FYEKMQ (reference sequence). The V gene end was trimmed by 0 bases and the J gene end by 3 bases; junction bases not matched to a gene: 9. The CDR3 extends over 17 amino acids. CDR3: CASSLGTSGSRGYEQYF. The CDR3 nucleotides are TGTGCCAGCAGCTTAGGGACTAGCGGAAGCCGGGGCTACGAGCAGTACTTC.